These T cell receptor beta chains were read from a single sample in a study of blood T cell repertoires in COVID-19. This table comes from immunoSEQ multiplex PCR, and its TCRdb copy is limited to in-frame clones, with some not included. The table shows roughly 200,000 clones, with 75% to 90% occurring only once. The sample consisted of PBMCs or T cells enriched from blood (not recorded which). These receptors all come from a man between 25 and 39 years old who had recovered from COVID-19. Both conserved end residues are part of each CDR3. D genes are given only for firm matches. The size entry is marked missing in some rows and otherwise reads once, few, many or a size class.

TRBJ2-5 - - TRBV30 CAWSPLTGRPSVRETQYF TGTGCCTGGAGTCCCCTCACCGGGCGCCCTAGCGTGCGGGAGACCCAGTACTTC
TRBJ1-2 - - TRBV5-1 CASSSGVDYGYTF TGCGCCAGCAGCTCAGGGGTGGACTATGGCTACACCTTC
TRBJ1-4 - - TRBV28 CASGPLTGSNEKLFF TGTGCCAGCGGACCGCTGACGGGGTCTAATGAAAAACTGTTTTTT
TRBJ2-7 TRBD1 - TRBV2 CASSERRTGQYF TGTGCCAGCAGTGAACGCCGGACAGGGCAGTACTTC
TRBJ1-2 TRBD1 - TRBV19 CASSEQGTANYGYTF TGTGCCAGTAGTGAACAGGGGACGGCTAACTATGGCTACACCTTC
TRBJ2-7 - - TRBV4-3 CASSQAGAGSGEQYF TGCGCCAGCAGCCAAGCCGGTGCAGGTTCCGGCGAGCAGTACTTC
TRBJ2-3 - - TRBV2 CASSTTSTSDTQYF TGTGCCAGCAGTACTACTAGTACCTCCGATACGCAGTATTTT
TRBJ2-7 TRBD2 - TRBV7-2 CASRRAGAYEQYF TGTGCCAGCAGACGGGCGGGAGCCTACGAGCAGTACTTC
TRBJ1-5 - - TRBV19 CASSIGFEGDQPQHF TGTGCCAGTAGTATCGGATTCGAGGGGGATCAGCCCCAGCATTTT
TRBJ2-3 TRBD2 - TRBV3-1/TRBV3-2 CASSQDLGLAGTDTQYF TGTGCCAGCAGCCAAGATCTTGGACTAGCGGGAACAGATACGCAGTATTTT
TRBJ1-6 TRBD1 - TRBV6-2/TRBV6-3 CASSRGQANSPLHF TGTGCCAGCAGTAGGGGACAGGCTAATTCACCCCTCCACTTT
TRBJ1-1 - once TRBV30 CAGNREWMTEAFF TGTGCCGGGAACAGGGAGTGGATGACTGAAGCTTTCTTT
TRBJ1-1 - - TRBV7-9 CASSFDSYEAFF TGTGCCAGCAGCTTTGACAGTTACGAAGCTTTCTTT
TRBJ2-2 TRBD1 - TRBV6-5 CASRRQGFTGELFF TGTGCCAGCAGACGACAGGGATTCACCGGGGAGCTGTTTTTT
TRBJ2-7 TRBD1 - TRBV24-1 CATSDPATGYGEQYF TGTGCCACCAGTGATCCAGCGACAGGGTACGGCGAGCAGTACTTC
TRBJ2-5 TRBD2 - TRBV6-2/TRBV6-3 CASSGRVVLVEETQYF TGTGCCAGCAGTGGGAGGGTAGTATTGGTGGAAGAGACCCAGTACTTC
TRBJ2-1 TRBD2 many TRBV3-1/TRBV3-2 CASSQVWLAGGPGSYNEQFF TGTGCCAGCAGCCAAGTTTGGCTAGCGGGGGGGCCTGGGTCCTACAATGAGCAGTTCTTC
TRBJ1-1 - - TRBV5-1 CASSRWRENTEAFF TGCGCCAGCAGCCGGTGGAGGGAGAACACTGAAGCTTTCTTT
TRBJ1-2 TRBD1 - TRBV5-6 CASSLGPRTGFGYTF TGTGCCAGCAGCTTGGGTCCTCGGACAGGGTTTGGCTACACCTTC
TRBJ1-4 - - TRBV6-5 CASNGGLTNEKLFF TGTGCCAGCAACGGGGGACTTACTAATGAAAAACTGTTTTTT
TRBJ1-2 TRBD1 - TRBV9 CASSKGQVNYGYTF TGTGCCAGCAGCAAGGGACAGGTTAACTATGGCTACACCTTC
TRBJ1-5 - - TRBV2 CASSEAGQPQHF TGTGCCAGCAGTGAGGCGGGTCAGCCCCAGCATTTT
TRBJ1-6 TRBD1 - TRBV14 CASSHSGTGSSPLHF TGTGCCAGCAGCCACTCCGGGACAGGGAGTTCACCCCTCCACTTT
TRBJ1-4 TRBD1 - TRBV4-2 CASSQGQVTTNEKLFF TGTGCCAGCAGCCAGGGACAGGTGACAACTAATGAAAAACTGTTTTTT
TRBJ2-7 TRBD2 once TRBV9 CASSKLAGGGEQYF TGTGCCAGCAGTAAACTAGCGGGAGGAGGTGAGCAGTACTTC
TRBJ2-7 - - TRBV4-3 CASSQAFSTGWTYEQYF TGCGCCAGCAGCCAAGCTTTTAGTACCGGGTGGACCTACGAGCAGTACTTC
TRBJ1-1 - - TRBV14 CASSQDIPGLAEAFF TGTGCCAGCAGCCAAGATATTCCAGGGCTTGCTGAAGCTTTCTTT
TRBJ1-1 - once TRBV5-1 CASSLGQAGNTEAFF TGCGCCAGCAGCTTGGGTCAGGCCGGGAACACTGAAGCTTTCTTT
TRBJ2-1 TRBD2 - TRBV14 CASSRLAKKSGNEQFF TGTGCCAGCAGCCGACTAGCGAAAAAATCGGGCAATGAGCAGTTCTTC
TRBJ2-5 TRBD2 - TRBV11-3 CASSLGGRAGETQYF TGTGCCAGCAGCTTAGGCGGGAGGGCGGGGGAGACCCAGTACTTC
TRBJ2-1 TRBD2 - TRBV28 CASSFSTSPSYNEQFF TGTGCCAGCAGTTTCTCGACTAGCCCCTCCTACAATGAGCAGTTCTTC
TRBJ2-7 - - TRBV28 CASRRYRLDEQYF TGTGCCAGCAGGCGGTACCGCCTAGACGAGCAGTACTTC
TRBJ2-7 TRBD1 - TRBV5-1 CASSLGGQGTYEQYF TGCGCCAGCAGCTTGGGTGGACAGGGGACTTACGAGCAGTACTTC
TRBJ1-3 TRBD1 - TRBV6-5 CASRPDRVSGNTIYF TGTGCCAGCAGGCCTGACAGGGTCTCTGGAAACACCATATATTTT
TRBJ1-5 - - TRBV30 CAWSAGFNQPQHF TGTGCCTGGAGTGCGGGTTTTAATCAGCCCCAGCATTTT
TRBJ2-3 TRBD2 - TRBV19 CASSSGGSADTQYF TGTGCCAGTAGTTCGGGAGGTAGCGCAGATACGCAGTATTTT
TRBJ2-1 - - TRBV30 CAWTPFLREQFF TGTGCCTGGACCCCCTTTTTGCGAGAGCAGTTCTTC
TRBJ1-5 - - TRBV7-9 CASSFVGEDQPQHF TGTGCCAGCAGCTTTGTAGGGGAGGATCAGCCCCAGCATTTT
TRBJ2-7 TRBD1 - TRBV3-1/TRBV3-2 CASSQDSGQGKQYF TGTGCCAGCAGCCAAGATAGTGGACAGGGTAAGCAGTACTTC
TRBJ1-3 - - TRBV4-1 CASSARTVGNTIYF TGCGCCAGCAGCGCACGGACAGTGGGAAACACCATATATTTT
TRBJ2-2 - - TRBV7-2 CASSLFSANTGELFF TGTGCCAGCAGCTTATTTAGCGCGAACACCGGGGAGCTGTTTTTT
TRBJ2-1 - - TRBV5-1 CASSRTADSYNEQFF TGCGCCAGCAGCCGGACAGCAGACTCCTACAATGAGCAGTTCTTC
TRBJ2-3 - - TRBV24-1 CATSDNTQGWTDTQYF TGTGCCACCAGTGACAATACGCAGGGTTGGACAGATACGCAGTATTTT
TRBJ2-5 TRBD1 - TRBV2 CASEKDRGWETQYF TGTGCCAGCGAAAAGGACAGGGGGTGGGAGACCCAGTACTTC
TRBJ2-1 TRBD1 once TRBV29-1 CSVSPTGVSYNEQFF TGCAGCGTTTCGCCTACAGGGGTCTCCTACAATGAGCAGTTCTTC
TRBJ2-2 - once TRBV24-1 CATSGYGGASGTGELFF TGTGCCACCAGTGGTTACGGCGGGGCCTCGGGCACCGGGGAGCTGTTTTTT
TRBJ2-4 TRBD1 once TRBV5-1 CASSSGTGESKNIQYF TGCGCCAGCAGCTCCGGGACAGGGGAGAGCAAAAACATTCAGTACTTC
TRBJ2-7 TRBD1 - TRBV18 CASSPVDRGPYEQYF TGTGCCAGCTCACCAGTCGACAGGGGGCCCTACGAGCAGTACTTC
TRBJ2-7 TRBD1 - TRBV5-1 CASSLGQGNEQYF TGCGCCAGCAGCCTGGGACAGGGCAACGAGCAGTACTTC
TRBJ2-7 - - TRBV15 CATSKGRAPTYEQYF TGTGCCACCAGCAAGGGGCGAGCGCCTACCTACGAGCAGTACTTC
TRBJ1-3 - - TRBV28 CASSNQGGAGNTIYF TGTGCCAGCAGCAACCAAGGGGGGGCGGGAAACACCATATATTTT
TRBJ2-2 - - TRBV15 CATSARTPGDISAGELFF TGTGCCACCAGCGCACGGACCCCCGGAGATATTAGCGCCGGGGAGCTGTTTTTT
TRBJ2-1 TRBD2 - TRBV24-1 CATSDFVAGGPRNEQFF TGTGCCACCAGTGATTTTGTTGCGGGAGGGCCGAGGAATGAGCAGTTCTTC
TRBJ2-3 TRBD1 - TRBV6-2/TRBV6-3 CASSYSGQGVITDTQYF TGTGCCAGCAGTTACTCGGGACAGGGGGTAATAACAGATACGCAGTATTTT
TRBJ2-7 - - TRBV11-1 CASSFVAGTYEQYF TGTGCCAGCAGCTTTGTCGCAGGGACCTACGAGCAGTACTTC